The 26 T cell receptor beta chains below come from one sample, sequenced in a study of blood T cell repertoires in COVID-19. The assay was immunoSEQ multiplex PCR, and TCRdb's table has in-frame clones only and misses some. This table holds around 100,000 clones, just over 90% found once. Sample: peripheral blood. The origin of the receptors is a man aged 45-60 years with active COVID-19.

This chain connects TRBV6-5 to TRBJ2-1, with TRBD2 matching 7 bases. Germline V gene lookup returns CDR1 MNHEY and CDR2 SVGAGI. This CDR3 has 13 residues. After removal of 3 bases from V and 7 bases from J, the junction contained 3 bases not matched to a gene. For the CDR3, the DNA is TGTGCCAGCAGTTATTTTAGCGGGAATGAGCAGTTCTTC. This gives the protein CASSYFSGNEQFF.

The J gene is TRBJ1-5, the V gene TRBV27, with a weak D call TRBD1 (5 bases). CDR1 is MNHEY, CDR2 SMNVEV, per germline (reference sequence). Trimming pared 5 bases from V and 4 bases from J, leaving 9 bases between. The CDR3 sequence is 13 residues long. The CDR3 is CASSMTANQPQHF. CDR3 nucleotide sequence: TGTGCCAGCAGTATGACAGCTAATCAGCCCCAGCATTTT.

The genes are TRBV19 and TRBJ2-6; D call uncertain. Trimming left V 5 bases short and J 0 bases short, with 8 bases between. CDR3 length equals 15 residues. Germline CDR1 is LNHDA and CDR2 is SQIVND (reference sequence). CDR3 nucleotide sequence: TGTGCCAGTAGTCTACGGTCCTCTGGGGCCAACGTCCTGACTTTC. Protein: CASSLRSSGANVLTF. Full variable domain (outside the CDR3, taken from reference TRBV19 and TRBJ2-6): DGGITQSPKYLFRKEGQNVTLSCEQNLNHDAMYWYRQDPGQGLRLIYYSQIVNDFQKGDIAEGYSVSREKKESFPLTVTSAQKNPTAFYLCASSLRSSGANVLTFGAGSRLTVL.

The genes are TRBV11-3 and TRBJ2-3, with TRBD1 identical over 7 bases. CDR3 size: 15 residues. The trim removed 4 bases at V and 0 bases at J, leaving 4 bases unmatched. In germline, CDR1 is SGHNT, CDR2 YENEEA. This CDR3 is CASSSQGLSTDTQYF. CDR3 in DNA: TGTGCCAGCAGCTCACAGGGGCTTAGCACAGATACGCAGTATTTT.

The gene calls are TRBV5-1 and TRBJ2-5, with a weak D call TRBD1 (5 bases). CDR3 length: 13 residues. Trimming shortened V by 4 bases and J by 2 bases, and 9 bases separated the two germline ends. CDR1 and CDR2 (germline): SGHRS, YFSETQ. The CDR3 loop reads CASSPDKQETQYF. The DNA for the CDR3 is TGCGCCAGCAGCCCGGACAAGCAAGAGACCCAGTACTTC.

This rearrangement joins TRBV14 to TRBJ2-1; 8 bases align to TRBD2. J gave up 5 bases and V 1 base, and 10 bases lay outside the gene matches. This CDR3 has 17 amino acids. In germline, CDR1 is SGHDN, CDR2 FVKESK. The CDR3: CASSQVPTRGAHNEQFF. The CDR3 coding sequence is TGTGCCAGCAGCCAAGTCCCAACGCGGGGGGCACACAATGAGCAGTTCTTC.

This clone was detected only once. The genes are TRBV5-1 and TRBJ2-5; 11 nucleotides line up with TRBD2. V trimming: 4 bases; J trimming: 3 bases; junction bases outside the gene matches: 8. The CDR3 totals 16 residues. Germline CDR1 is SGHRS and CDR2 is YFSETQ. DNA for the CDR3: TGCGCCAGCAGCGGGAAACTAGCGGGGGTGAAAGAGACCCAGTACTTC. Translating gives CASSGKLAGVKETQYF.

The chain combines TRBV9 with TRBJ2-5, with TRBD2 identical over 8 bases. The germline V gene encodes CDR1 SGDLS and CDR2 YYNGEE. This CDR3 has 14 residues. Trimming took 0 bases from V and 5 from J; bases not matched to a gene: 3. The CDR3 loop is CASSVAGGAETQYF. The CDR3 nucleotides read TGTGCCAGCAGCGTAGCGGGGGGGGCCGAGACCCAGTACTTC.

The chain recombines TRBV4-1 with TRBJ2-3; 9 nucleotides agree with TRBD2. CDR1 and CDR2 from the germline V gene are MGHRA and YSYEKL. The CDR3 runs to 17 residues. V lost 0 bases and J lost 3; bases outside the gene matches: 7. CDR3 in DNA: TGCGCCAGCAGCCAAGAGAATTCGGGACTAGCTACAGATACGCAGTATTTT. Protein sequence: CASSQENSGLATDTQYF.

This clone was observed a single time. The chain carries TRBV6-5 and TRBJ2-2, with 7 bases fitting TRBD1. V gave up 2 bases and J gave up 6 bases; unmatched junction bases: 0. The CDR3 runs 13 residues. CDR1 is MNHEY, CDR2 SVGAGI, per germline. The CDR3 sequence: CASSYGTAGELFF. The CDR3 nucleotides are TGTGCCAGCAGTTACGGGACAGCCGGGGAGCTGTTTTTT.

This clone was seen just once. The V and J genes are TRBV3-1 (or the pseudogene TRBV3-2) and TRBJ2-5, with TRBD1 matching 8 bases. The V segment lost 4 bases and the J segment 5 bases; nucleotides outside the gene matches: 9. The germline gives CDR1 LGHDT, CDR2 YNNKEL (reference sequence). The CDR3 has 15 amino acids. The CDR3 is CASSPSGGPAETQYF. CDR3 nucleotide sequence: TGTGCCAGCAGCCCTTCAGGGGGCCCCGCGGAGACCCAGTACTTC.

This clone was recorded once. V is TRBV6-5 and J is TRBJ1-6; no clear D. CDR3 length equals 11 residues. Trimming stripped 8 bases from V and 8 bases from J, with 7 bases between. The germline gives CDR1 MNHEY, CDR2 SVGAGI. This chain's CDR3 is CASRRDSPLHF. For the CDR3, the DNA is TGTGCCAGCCGGAGGGATTCACCCCTCCACTTT.

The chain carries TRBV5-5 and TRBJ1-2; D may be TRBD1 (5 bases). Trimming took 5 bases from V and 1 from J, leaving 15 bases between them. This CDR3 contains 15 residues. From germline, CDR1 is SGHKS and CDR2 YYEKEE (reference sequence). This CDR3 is CASSVFSQGNYGYTF. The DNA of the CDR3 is TGTGCCAGCAGTGTCTTCTCCCAGGGTAACTATGGCTACACCTTC.

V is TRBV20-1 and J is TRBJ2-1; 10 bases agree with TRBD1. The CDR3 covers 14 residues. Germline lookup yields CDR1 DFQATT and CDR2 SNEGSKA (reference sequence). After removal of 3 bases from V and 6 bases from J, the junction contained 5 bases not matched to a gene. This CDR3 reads CSASRGQGPNEQFF. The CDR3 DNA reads TGCAGTGCTAGTAGGGGACAGGGGCCCAATGAGCAGTTCTTC.

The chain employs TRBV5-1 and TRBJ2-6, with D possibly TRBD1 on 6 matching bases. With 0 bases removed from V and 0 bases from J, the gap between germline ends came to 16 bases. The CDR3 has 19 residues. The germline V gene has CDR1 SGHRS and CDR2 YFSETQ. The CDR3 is CASSLDGFTGTSGANVLTF. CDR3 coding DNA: TGCGCCAGCAGCTTGGACGGGTTTACAGGGACCTCTGGGGCCAACGTCCTGACTTTC. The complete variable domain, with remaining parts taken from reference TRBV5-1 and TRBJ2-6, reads KAGVTQTPRYLIKTRGQQVTLSCSPISGHRSVSWYQQTPGQGLQFLFEYFSETQRNKGNFPGRFSGRQFSNSRSEMNVSTLELGDSALYLCASSLDGFTGTSGANVLTFGAGSRLTVL.

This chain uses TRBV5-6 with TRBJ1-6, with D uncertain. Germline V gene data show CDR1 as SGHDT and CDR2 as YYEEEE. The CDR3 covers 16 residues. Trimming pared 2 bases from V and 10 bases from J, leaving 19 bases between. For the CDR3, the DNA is TGTGCCAGCAGCTTTCCCTTTGGCGGGGTAGAATCACCCCTCCACTTT. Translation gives CASSFPFGGVESPLHF. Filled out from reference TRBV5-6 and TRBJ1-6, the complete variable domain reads DAGVTQSPTHLIKTRGQQVTLRCSPKSGHDTVSWYQQALGQGPQFIFQYYEEEERQRGNFPDRFSGHQFPNYSSELNVNALLLGDSALYLCASSFPFGGVESPLHFGNGTRLTVT.

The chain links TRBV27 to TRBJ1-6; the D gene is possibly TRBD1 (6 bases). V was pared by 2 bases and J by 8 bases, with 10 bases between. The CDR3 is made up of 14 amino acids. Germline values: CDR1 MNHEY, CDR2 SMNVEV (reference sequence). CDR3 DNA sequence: TGTGCCAGCAGTTTAGTGGGGGCGGATTCACCCCTCCACTTT. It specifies CASSLVGADSPLHF.

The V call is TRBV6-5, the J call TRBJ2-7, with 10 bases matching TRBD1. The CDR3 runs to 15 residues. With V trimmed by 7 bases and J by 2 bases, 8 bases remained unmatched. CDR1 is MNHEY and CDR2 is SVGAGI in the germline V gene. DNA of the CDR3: TGTGCCAGCAATACCAGACAGGGGGCGGCCTACGAGCAGTACTTC. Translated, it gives CASNTRQGAAYEQYF.

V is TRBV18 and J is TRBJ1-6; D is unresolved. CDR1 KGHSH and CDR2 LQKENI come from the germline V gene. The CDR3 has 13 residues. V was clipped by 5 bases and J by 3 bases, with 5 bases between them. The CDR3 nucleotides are TGTGCCAGCTCAGAGGGCTATAATTCACCCCTCCACTTT. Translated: CASSEGYNSPLHF.

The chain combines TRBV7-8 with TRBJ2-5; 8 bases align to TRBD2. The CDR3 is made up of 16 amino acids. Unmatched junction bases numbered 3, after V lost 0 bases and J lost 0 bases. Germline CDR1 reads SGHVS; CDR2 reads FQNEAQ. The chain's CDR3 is CASSLAWTSNQETQYF. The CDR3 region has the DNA TGTGCCAGCAGCTTAGCCTGGACTAGCAACCAAGAGACCCAGTACTTC.

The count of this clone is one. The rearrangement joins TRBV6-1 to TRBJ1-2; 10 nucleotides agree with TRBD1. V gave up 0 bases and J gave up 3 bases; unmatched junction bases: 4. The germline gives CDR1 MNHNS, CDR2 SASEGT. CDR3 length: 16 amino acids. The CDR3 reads CASSEAGQGRDYGYTF. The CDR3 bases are TGTGCCAGCAGTGAAGCGGGACAGGGGCGAGACTATGGCTACACCTTC.

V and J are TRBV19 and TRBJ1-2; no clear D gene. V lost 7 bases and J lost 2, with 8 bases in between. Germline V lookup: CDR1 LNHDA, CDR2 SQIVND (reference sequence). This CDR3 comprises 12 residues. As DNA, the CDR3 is TGTGCCAGTAACACACAGAACTATGGCTACACCTTC. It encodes CASNTQNYGYTF. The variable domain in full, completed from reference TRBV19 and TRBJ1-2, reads DGGITQSPKYLFRKEGQNVTLSCEQNLNHDAMYWYRQDPGQGLRLIYYSQIVNDFQKGDIAEGYSVSREKKESFPLTVTSAQKNPTAFYLCASNTQNYGYTFGSGTRLTVV.

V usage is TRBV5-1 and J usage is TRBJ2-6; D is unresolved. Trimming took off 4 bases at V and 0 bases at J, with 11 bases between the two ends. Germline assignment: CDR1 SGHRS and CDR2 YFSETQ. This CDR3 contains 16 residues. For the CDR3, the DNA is TGCGCCAGCAGCATCACCCAGGACTCTGGGGCCAACGTCCTGACTTTC. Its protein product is CASSITQDSGANVLTF.

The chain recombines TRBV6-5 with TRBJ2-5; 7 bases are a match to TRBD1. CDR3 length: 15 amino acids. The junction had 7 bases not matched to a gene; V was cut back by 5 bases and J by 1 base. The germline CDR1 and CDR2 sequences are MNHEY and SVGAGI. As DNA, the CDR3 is TGTGCCAGCAGTAGTCCGACAGGGCCCCAAGAGACCCAGTACTTC. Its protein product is CASSSPTGPQETQYF.

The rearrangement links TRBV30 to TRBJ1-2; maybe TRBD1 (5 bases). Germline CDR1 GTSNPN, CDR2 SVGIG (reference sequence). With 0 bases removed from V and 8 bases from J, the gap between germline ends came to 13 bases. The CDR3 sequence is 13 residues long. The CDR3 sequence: CAWSVLDRGGYTF. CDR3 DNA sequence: TGTGCCTGGAGTGTTTTGGATAGGGGCGGCTACACCTTC.

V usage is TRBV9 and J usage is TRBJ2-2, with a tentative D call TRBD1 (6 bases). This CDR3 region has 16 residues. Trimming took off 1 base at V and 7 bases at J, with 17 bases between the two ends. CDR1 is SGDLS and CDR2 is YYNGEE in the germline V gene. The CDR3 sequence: CASSVTSGVRGGELFF. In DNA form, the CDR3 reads TGTGCCAGCAGCGTAACCTCAGGGGTCCGGGGCGGGGAGCTGTTTTTT.